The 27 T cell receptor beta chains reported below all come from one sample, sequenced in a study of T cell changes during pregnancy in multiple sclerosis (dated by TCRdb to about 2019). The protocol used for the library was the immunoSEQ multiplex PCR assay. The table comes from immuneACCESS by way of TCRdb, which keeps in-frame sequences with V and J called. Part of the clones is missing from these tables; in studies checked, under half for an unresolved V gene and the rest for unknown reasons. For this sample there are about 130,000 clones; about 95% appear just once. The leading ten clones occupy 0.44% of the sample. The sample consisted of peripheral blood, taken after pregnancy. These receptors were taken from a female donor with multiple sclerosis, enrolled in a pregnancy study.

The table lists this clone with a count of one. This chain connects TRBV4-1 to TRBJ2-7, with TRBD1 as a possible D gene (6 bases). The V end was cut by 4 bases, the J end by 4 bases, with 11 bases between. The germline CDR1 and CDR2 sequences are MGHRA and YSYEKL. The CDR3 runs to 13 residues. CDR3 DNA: TGCGCCAGCAGCCGAGAGGGACAATACGAGCAGTACTTC. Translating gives CASSREGQYEQYF.

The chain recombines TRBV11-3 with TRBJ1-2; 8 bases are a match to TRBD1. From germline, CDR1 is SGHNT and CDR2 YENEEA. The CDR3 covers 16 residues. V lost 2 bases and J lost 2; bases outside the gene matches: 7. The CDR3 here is CASSLSSGGANYGYTF. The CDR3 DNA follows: TGTGCCAGCAGCTTATCGTCAGGGGGCGCGAACTATGGCTACACCTTC.

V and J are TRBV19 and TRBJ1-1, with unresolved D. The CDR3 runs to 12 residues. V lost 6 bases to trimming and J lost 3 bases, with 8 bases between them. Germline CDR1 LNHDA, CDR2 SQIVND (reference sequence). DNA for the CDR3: TGTGCCAGTAGCGCGGGAGACACTGAAGCTTTCTTT. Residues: CASSAGDTEAFF.

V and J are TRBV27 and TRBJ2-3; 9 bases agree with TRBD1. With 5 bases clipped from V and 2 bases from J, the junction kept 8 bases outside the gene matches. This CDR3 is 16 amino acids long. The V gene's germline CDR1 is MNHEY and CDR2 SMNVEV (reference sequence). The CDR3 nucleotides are TGTGCCAGCAGTCCCCGGACAGGGGAACTCACAGATACGCAGTATTTT. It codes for CASSPRTGELTDTQYF.

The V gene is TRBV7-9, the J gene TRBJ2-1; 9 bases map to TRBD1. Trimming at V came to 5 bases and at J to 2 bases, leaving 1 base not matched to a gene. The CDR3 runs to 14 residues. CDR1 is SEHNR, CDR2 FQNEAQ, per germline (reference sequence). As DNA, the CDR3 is TGTGCCAGCAGCCGGACAGGGGCCTACAATGAGCAGTTCTTC. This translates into CASSRTGAYNEQFF.

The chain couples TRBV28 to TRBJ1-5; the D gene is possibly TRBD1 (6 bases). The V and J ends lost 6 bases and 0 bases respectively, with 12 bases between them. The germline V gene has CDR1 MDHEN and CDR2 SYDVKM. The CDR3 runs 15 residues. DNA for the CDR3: TGTGCCAGCAGATCAGGGGACCTTAGCAATCAGCCCCAGCATTTT. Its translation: CASRSGDLSNQPQHF.

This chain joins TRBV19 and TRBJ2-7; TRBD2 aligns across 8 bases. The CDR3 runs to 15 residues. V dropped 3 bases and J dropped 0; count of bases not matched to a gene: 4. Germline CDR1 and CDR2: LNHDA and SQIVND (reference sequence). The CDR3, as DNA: TGTGCCAGTAGTATTAGCGGGGATAGCTCCTACGAGCAGTACTTC. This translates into CASSISGDSSYEQYF. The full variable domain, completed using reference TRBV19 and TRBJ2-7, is DGGITQSPKYLFRKEGQNVTLSCEQNLNHDAMYWYRQDPGQGLRLIYYSQIVNDFQKGDIAEGYSVSREKKESFPLTVTSAQKNPTAFYLCASSISGDSSYEQYFGPGTRLTVT.

CDR3 sequence reads: CSVGIVYNEQFF. The CDR3 DNA follows: TGCAGCGTTGGTATAGTTTACAATGAGCAGTTCTTC. The chain carries TRBV29-1 and TRBJ2-1; D gene unclear. This CDR3 has 12 amino acids. Germline-derived CDR1 and CDR2 are SQVTM and ANQGSEA. The germline V and J ends were trimmed by 4 bases and 4 bases, with 8 bases remaining between them.

CDR3 sequence reads: CASSSRLAGVYEQFF. Written as DNA, the CDR3 is TGTGCCAGCAGCTCTCGACTAGCGGGAGTATATGAGCAGTTCTTC. This chain links TRBV5-4 with TRBJ2-1; the match to TRBD2 covers 12 bases. Per the germline V gene, CDR1 is SGHNT and CDR2 is YYREEE (reference sequence). CDR3 size: 15 residues. J was trimmed by 8 bases and V by 3 bases; bases with no gene match: 6. Variable domain in full (rest from reference TRBV5-4 and TRBJ2-1): ETGVTQSPTHLIKTRGQQVTLRCSSQSGHNTVSWYQQALGQGPQFIFQYYREEENGRGNFPPRFSGLQFPNYSSELNVNALELDDSALYLCASSSRLAGVYEQFFGPGTRLTVL.

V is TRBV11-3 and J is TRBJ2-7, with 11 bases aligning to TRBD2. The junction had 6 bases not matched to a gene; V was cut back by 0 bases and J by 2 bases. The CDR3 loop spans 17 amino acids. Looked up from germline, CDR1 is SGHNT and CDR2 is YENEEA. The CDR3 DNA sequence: TGTGCCAGCAGCTTAGATTCTAGCGGGAGGCCCCCCTACGAGCAGTACTTC. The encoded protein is CASSLDSSGRPPYEQYF.

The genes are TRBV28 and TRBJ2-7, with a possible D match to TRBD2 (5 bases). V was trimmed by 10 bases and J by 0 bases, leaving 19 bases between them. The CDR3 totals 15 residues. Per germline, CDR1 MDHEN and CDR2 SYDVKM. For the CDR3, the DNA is TGTGCCACGGAATCGACTAAACTAACCTCCTACGAGCAGTACTTC. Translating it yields CATESTKLTSYEQYF. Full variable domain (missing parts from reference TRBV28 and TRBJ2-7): DVKVTQSSRYLVKRTGEKVFLECVQDMDHENMFWYRQDPGLGLRLIYFSYDVKMKEKGDIPEGYSVSREKKERFSLILESASTNQTSMYLCATESTKLTSYEQYFGPGTRLTVT.

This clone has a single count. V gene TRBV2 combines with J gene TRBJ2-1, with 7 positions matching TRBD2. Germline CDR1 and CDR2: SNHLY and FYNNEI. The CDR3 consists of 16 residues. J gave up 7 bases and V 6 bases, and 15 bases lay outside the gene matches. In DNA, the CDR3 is TGTGCCAGCAGCGCCCCCCTGGGGGAGGGCCATAATGAGCAGTTCTTC. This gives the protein CASSAPLGEGHNEQFF.

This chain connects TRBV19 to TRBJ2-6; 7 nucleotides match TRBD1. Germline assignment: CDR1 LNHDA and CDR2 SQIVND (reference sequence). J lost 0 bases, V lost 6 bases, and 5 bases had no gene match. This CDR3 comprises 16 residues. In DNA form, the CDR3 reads TGTGCCAGTAGAGACAGGGTTGGCTCTGGGGCCAACGTCCTGACTTTC. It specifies CASRDRVGSGANVLTF.

CDR3 sequence (DNA): TGTGCCAGCAGCCCCGGGACACCTGGGGCCAACGTCCTGACTTTC. It encodes CASSPGTPGANVLTF. This rearrangement joins TRBV5-4 to TRBJ2-6; D might be TRBD1 (6 bases). V lost 4 bases, J lost 2 bases, and 10 bases lay in between. CDR3 length: 15 amino acids. CDR1 is SGHNT and CDR2 is YYREEE in the germline V gene (reference sequence).

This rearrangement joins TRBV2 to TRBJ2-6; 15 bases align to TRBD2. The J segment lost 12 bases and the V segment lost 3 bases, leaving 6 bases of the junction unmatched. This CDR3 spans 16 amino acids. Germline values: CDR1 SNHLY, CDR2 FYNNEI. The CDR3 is CASSDGTSGRPGVLTF. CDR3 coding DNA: TGTGCCAGCAGTGACGGGACTAGCGGGAGGCCCGGCGTCCTGACTTTC.

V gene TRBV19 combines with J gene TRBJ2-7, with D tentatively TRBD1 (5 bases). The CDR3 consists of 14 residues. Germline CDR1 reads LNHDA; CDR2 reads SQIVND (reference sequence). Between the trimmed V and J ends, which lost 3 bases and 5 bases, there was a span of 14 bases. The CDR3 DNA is TGTGCCAGTAGTATTGGGCGGCCCAGGGACGAGCAGTACTTC. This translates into CASSIGRPRDEQYF.

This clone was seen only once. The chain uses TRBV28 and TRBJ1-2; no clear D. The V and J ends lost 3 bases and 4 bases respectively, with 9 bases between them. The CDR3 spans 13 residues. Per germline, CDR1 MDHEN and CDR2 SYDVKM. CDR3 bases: TGTGCCAGCAGTTTTGTCAACAGCTATGGCTACACCTTC. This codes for CASSFVNSYGYTF.

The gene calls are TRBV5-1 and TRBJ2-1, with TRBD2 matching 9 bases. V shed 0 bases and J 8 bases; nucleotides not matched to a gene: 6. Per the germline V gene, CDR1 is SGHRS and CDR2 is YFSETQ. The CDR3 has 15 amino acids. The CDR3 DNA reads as TGCGCCAGCAGCTTGGAAGTAGCGGGAGTTGATGAGCAGTTCTTC. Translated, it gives CASSLEVAGVDEQFF.

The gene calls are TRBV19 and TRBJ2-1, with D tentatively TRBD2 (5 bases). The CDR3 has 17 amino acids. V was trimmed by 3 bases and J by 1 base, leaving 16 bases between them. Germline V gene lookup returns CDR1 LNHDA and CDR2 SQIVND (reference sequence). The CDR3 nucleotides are TGTGCCAGTAGTATTCCCCGGGATGAGAGGTCCTACAATGAGCAGTTCTTC. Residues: CASSIPRDERSYNEQFF.

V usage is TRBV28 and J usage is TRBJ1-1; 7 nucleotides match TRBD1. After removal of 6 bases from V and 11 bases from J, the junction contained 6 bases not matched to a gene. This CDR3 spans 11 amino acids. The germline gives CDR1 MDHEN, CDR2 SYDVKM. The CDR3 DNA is TGTGCCAGCAGACCCACAGGGGAGGCTTTCTTT. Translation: CASRPTGEAFF.

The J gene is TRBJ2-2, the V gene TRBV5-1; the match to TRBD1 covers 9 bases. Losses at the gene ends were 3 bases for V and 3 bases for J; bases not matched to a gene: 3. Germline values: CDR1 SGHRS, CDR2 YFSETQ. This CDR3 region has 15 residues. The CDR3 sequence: CASSSGQGYTGELFF. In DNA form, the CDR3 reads TGCGCCAGCAGCTCGGGACAGGGCTACACCGGGGAGCTGTTTTTT.

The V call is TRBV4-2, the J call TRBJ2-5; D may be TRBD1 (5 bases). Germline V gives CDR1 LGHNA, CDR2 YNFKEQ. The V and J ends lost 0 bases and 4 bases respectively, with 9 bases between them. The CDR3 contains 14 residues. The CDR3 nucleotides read TGTGCCAGCAGCCAAGATCCTAGGGGAGAGACCCAGTACTTC. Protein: CASSQDPRGETQYF.

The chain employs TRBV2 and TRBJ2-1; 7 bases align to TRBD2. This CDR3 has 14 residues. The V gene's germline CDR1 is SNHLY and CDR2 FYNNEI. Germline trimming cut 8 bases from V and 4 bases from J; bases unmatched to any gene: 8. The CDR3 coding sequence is TGTGCCAGCCCTCTGCTAGCGGAATACAATGAGCAGTTCTTC. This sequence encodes CASPLLAEYNEQFF.

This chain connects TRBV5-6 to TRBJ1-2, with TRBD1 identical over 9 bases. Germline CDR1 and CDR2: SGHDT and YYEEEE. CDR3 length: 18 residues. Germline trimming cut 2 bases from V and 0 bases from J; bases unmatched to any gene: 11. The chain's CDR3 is CASSFLGHRDRANYGYTF. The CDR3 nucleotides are TGTGCCAGCAGCTTCTTGGGCCACCGGGACAGGGCTAACTATGGCTACACCTTC.

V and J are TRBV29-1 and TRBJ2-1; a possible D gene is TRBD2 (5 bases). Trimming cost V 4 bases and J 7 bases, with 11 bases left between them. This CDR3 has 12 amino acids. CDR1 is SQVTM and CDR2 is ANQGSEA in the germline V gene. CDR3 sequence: CSVVRGGNEQFF. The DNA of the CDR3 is TGCAGCGTTGTTCGGGGTGGGAATGAGCAGTTCTTC.

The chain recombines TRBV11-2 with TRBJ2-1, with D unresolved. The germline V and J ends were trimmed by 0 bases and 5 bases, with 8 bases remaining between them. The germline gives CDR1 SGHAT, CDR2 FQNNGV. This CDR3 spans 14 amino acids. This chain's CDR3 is CASSLELTDNEQFF. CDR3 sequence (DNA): TGTGCCAGCAGCTTAGAACTTACAGACAATGAGCAGTTCTTC.

The DNA of the CDR3 is TGTGCCAGCAGTAGGTCGCGGGACAGGGGCAATCAGCCCCAGCATTTT. Its protein is CASSRSRDRGNQPQHF. The V and J genes are TRBV28 and TRBJ1-5, with 9 bases aligning to TRBD1. The J segment lost 2 bases and the V segment lost 5 bases, leaving 7 bases of the junction unmatched. Germline CDR1 MDHEN, CDR2 SYDVKM. The CDR3 runs to 16 residues.